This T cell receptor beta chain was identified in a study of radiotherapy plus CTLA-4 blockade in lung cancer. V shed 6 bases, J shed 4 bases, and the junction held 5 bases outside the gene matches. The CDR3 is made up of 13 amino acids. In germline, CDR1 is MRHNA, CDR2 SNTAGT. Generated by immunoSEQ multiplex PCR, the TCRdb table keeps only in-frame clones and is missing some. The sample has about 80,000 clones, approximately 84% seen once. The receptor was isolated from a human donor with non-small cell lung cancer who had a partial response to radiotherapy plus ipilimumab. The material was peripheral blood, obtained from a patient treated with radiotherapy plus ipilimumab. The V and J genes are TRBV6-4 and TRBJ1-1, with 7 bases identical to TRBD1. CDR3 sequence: CASREGASTEAFF. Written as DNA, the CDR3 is TGTGCCAGCAGAGAGGGGGCTAGCACTGAAGCTTTCTTT.